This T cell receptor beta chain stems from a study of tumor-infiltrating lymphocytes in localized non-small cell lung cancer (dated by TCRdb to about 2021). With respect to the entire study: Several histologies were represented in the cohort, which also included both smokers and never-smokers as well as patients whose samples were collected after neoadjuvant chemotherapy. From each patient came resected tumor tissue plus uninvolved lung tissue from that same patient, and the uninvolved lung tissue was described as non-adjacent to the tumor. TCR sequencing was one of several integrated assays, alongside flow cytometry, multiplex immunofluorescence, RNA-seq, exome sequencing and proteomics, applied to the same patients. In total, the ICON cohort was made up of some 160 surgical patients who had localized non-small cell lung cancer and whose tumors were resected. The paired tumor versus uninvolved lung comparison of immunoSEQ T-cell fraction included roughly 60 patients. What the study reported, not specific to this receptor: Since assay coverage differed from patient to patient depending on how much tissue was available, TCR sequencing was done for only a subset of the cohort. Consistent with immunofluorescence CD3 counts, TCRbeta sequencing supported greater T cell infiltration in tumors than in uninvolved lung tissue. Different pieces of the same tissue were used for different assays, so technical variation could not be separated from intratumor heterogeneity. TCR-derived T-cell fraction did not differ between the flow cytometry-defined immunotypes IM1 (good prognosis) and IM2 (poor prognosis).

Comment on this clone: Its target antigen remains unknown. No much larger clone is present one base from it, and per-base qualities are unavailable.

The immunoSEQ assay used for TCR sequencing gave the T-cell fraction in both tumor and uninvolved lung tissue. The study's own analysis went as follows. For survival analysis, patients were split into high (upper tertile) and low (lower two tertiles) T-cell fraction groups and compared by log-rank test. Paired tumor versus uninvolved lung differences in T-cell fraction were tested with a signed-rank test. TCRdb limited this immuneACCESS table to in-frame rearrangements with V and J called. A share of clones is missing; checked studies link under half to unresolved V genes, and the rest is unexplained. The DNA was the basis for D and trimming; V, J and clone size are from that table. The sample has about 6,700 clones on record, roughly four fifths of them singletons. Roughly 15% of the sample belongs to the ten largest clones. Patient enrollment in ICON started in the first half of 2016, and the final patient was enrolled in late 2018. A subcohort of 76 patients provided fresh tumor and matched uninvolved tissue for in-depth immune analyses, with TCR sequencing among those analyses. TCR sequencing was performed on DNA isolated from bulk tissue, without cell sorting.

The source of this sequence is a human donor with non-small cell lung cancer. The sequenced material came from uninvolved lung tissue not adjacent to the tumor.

The CDR3 has the sequence CASSQLRTGDSTEAFF. The DNA sequence is given as TGTGCCAGCAGCCAACTGCGGACAGGGGATTCGACTGAAGCTTTCTTT. The chain is assembled from TRBV4-2 and TRBJ1-1; 9 junctional bases match TRBD1. The germline V gene sets CDR1 to LGHNA and CDR2 to YNFKEQ. Counted from cysteine to phenylalanine, this CDR3 has 16 amino acids. Only the CDR3 portion is preserved as DNA: 48 bases, with reading frame beginning at the first base. After removal of 2 bases from V and 5 bases from J, the junction retains 9 bases not matched to a gene.